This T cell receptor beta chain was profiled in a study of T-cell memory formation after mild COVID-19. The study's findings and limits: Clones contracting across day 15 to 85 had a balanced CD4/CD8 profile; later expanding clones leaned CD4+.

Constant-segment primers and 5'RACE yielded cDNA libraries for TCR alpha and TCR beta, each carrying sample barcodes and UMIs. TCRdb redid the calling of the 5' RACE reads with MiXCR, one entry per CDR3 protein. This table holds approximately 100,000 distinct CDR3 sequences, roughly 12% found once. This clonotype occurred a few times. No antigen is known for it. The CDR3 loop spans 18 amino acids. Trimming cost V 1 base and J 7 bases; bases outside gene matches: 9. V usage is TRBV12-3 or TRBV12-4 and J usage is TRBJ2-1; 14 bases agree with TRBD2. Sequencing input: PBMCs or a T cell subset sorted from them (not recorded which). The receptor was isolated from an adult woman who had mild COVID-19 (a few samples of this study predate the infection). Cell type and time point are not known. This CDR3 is CASSLGGTSGRVGNEQFF. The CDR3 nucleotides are TGTGCCAGCAGTTTAGGGGGGACTAGCGGGAGAGTTGGTAATGAGCAGTTCTTC.